Following are 14 T cell receptor beta chains from one sample sequenced in a study of response to subunit inactivated influenza vaccine. TCRdb reanalysed the RT-PCR reads using MiXCR and keeps one entry per CDR3 protein. The profile shows about 520,000 distinct CDR3 sequences, less than 7.5% of them singletons. The input for sequencing was PBMCs from blood, taken approximately 25 months after vaccination. Source of these receptors: a man aged 50 to 75 who received an inactivated influenza vaccine.

This chain connects TRBV5-1 to TRBJ2-5; D is possibly TRBD2 (6 bases). This CDR3 comprises 17 residues. V was cut by 0 bases and J by 0 bases, with 15 bases left in between. Germline V gene sequence: CDR1 SGHRS, CDR2 YFSETQ. The DNA of the CDR3 is TGCGCCAGCAGCTTGGCGATTAGCGGACTAAACCAAGAGACCCAGTACTTC. As protein: CASSLAISGLNQETQYF.

As concerns this clonotype: A much more abundant neighbour one base away suggests this may be a read error. In nucleotides, the CDR3 is TGTGCCAGCAGCCAAAACCTAGGACTAGCGCGATCCACAGATACGCAGTATTTT. Translation: CASSQNLGLARSTDTQYF. The chain carries TRBV14 and TRBJ2-3, with 9 bases that match TRBD2. Trimming cost V 2 bases and J 2 bases; bases outside gene matches: 11. Germline CDR1 SGHDN, CDR2 FVKESK. The length of the CDR3 is 18 residues.

The chain carries TRBV5-1 and TRBJ2-3; no clear D. The CDR3 runs 13 residues. The germline CDR1 and CDR2 sequences are SGHRS and YFSETQ. Trimming took 4 bases from V and 0 from J, leaving 6 bases between them. The CDR3: CASSGPSTDTQYF. The CDR3 nucleotides read TGCGCCAGCAGCGGTCCCAGCACAGATACGCAGTATTTT. The variable domain in full, with the rest retrieved from reference TRBV5-1 and TRBJ2-3, is KAGVTQTPRYLIKTRGQQVTLSCSPISGHRSVSWYQQTPGQGLQFLFEYFSETQRNKGNFPGRFSGRQFSNSRSEMNVSTLELGDSALYLCASSGPSTDTQYFGPGTRLTVL.

This clonotype was observed many times. The rearrangement links TRBV5-6 to TRBJ2-3, with a tentative D call TRBD1 (5 bases). Germline CDR1 SGHDT, CDR2 YYEEEE. The CDR3 contains 16 residues. V was cut by 0 bases and J by 9 bases, with 20 bases left in between. The CDR3: CASSLGRGGMVGTQYF. The CDR3 DNA reads TGTGCCAGCAGCTTGGGAAGGGGCGGCATGGTGGGGACGCAGTATTTT.

Many counts were recorded for this clonotype. This chain links TRBV12-3 or TRBV12-4 with TRBJ1-1, with D possibly matching TRBD1 (6 bases). The CDR3 sequence is 14 residues long. The V gene lost 6 bases and the J gene lost 1 base, with 12 bases spanning the gap. The DNA for the CDR3 is TGTGCCAGCAGGCCCCTCAGGGGGAACACTGAAGCTTTCTTT. Translating gives CASRPLRGNTEAFF.

This chain uses TRBV4-1 with TRBJ2-3; D gene uncertain. V was clipped by 4 bases and J by 0 bases, with 17 bases between them. The germline V gene has CDR1 MGHRA and CDR2 YSYEKL. The CDR3 has 17 amino acids. The chain's CDR3 is CASSPSGSAASTDTQYF. The DNA for the CDR3 is TGCGCCAGCAGCCCCAGTGGATCGGCAGCGAGCACAGATACGCAGTATTTT.

This clonotype has ten or more counts. Here the CDR3 reads CASSLQGEEQYF. In DNA, the CDR3 is TGTGCCAGCAGCTTACAGGGCGAGGAGCAGTACTTC. The chain couples TRBV7-2 to TRBJ2-7; weak D call: TRBD1 (5 bases). Germline values: CDR1 SGHTA, CDR2 FQGNSA. V lost 2 bases, J lost 7 bases, and 9 bases lay in between. The CDR3 has 12 amino acids.

This clonotype has a count of ten or more. The chain couples TRBV7-9 to TRBJ2-7; perhaps TRBD2 as D (6 bases). This CDR3 spans 12 amino acids. The germline V gene encodes CDR1 SEHNR and CDR2 FQNEAQ (reference sequence). V lost 2 bases and J 7 bases, leaving 9 bases between the germline ends. The CDR3 bases are TGTGCCAGCAGCTTAAACGCGGGGGAGCAGTACTTC. It translates to CASSLNAGEQYF.

This clonotype was counted at least ten times. The chain combines TRBV5-1 with TRBJ2-3; D unresolved. The germline V gene encodes CDR1 SGHRS and CDR2 YFSETQ. The V end was cut by 4 bases, the J end by 5 bases, with 11 bases between. The CDR3 totals 13 residues. CDR3 loop: CASSPDNEDTQYF. In nucleotides, the CDR3 is TGCGCCAGCAGCCCCGACAATGAAGATACGCAGTATTTT.

The rearrangement links TRBV28 to TRBJ2-7, with 7 nucleotides matching TRBD2. Germline loops: CDR1 MDHEN, CDR2 SYDVKM. The CDR3 extends over 15 amino acids. V dropped 4 bases and J dropped 2; count of bases not matched to a gene: 8. The CDR3 here is CASSSIGRGTYEQYF. The CDR3 bases are TGTGCCAGCAGTTCCATTGGGCGGGGGACCTACGAGCAGTACTTC.

V gene TRBV20-1 combines with J gene TRBJ2-5, with D perhaps matching TRBD1 or TRBD2 (5 bases each). CDR1 is DFQATT and CDR2 is SNEGSKA in the germline V gene (reference sequence). This CDR3 contains 14 residues. V lost 2 bases, J lost 4 bases, and 14 bases lay in between. CDR3: CSARLTGPGETQYF. In DNA form, the CDR3 reads TGCAGTGCTAGATTAACGGGACCGGGAGAGACCCAGTACTTC.

This clonotype was detected ten times or more. The chain recombines TRBV4-3 with TRBJ1-1, with D unresolved. From germline, CDR1 is LGHNA and CDR2 YSLEER. The CDR3 covers 16 residues. V was trimmed by 5 bases and J by 8 bases, leaving 24 bases between them. CDR3 in amino acids: CASSSDHPIQVSEAFF. For the CDR3, the DNA is TGCGCCAGCAGCTCCGACCACCCAATACAAGTGAGCGAAGCTTTCTTT.

V and J are TRBV7-3 and TRBJ2-1; the match to TRBD2 covers 9 bases. Germline CDR1 SGHTA, CDR2 FQGTGA. V lost 4 bases to trimming and J lost 5 bases; unmatched junction nucleotides: 6. The CDR3 spans 15 residues. The CDR3 DNA reads TGTGCCAGCAGCTCCCTAGCGGGATCGAACAATGAGCAGTTCTTC. Translated, it gives CASSSLAGSNNEQFF.

This chain links TRBV20-1 with TRBJ1-1, with 7 bases fitting TRBD1. Germline assignment: CDR1 DFQATT and CDR2 SNEGSKA (reference sequence). CDR3 length: 13 amino acids. Unmatched junction bases numbered 8, after V lost 5 bases and J lost 5 bases. Here the CDR3 DNA reads TGCAGTGCTCCGACAGGGCTGGTGACTGAAGCTTTCTTT. Translated: CSAPTGLVTEAFF.